The 20 T cell receptor beta chains presented below share a single source sample, sequenced in a study of shared clonotypes between healthy human individuals. This table comes from immunoSEQ multiplex PCR, and its TCRdb copy is limited to in-frame clones, with some not included. The sample includes a few million clones, less than 95% of them seen just once. The sequenced sample was naive CD4+ T cells from PBMCs. Noted subset: CD45RA+ positively selected. The receptors were gathered from a man younger than 35 in good health. Some clones in this sample may be carry-over from other donors' samples.

This clone was picked up a small number of times. The chain has TRBV5-1 and TRBJ2-7; 8 bases are shared with TRBD1. CDR3 length: 16 residues. Germline V gene lookup returns CDR1 SGHRS and CDR2 YFSETQ. J gave up 0 bases and V 4 bases, and 9 bases lay outside the gene matches. For the CDR3, the DNA is TGCGCCAGCAGCCCACCTTGGACAGGGAGCTCCTACGAGCAGTACTTC. It translates to CASSPPWTGSSYEQYF.

The rearrangement links TRBV7-9 to TRBJ1-2; tentative D call: TRBD1 (6 bases). The V end lost 5 bases, the J end lost 0 bases, and 13 bases lay between the germline ends. CDR1 SEHNR and CDR2 FQNEAQ come from the germline V gene (reference sequence). This CDR3 spans 15 amino acids. The CDR3 DNA follows: TGTGCCAGCAGCCTCTTATGGACAGCTAACTATGGCTACACCTTC. Translating it yields CASSLLWTANYGYTF.

This clone was detected a few times. CDR3 sequence (DNA): TGCAGCGCTGCCCGCCGACAGAACACTGAAGCTTTCTTT. It specifies CSAARRQNTEAFF. The chain recombines TRBV29-1 with TRBJ1-1; D is unclear. This CDR3 has 13 residues. Germline V gene data show CDR1 as SQVTM and CDR2 as ANQGSEA. The V end lost 7 bases, the J end lost 1 base, and 13 bases lay between the germline ends.

Comments on this clone: This specimen includes other DNA sequences encoding the same CDR3. V usage is TRBV5-1 and J usage is TRBJ1-5, with 7 bases that match TRBD1. The junction had 1 base not matched to a gene; V was cut back by 0 bases and J by 1 base. CDR3 length: 15 amino acids. Germline V gives CDR1 SGHRS, CDR2 YFSETQ. CDR3: CASSLGQGSNQPQHF. The CDR3 nucleotides read TGCGCCAGCAGCTTGGGACAGGGAAGCAATCAGCCCCAGCATTTT.

The CDR3 reads CASSFRLASYEQYF. The CDR3, as DNA: TGTGCCAGCAGCTTCAGACTAGCGAGCTACGAGCAGTACTTC. The genes are TRBV5-8 and TRBJ2-7, with TRBD2 identical over 8 bases. CDR3 length equals 14 residues. Germline V CDR1 and CDR2: SGHTS, YDEGEE. J was trimmed by 3 bases and V by 2 bases; bases with no gene match: 4.

The chain recombines TRBV6-5 with TRBJ1-2; 9 bases are shared with TRBD1. J was trimmed by 4 bases and V by 5 bases; bases with no gene match: 5. The length of the CDR3 is 14 residues. Germline V lookup: CDR1 MNHEY, CDR2 SVGAGI. CDR3 coding DNA: TGTGCCAGCAGTAAACAGGGGGCGCGCTATGGCTACACCTTC. The encoded protein is CASSKQGARYGYTF.

This sequence joins TRBV13 and TRBJ1-5; the D gene is possibly TRBD1 (5 bases). V lost 1 base, J lost 11 bases, and 9 bases lay in between. Per the germline V gene, CDR1 is PRHDT and CDR2 is FYEKMQ (reference sequence). The CDR3 runs to 12 residues. The CDR3 DNA sequence: TGTGCCAGCAGCTTAGTGGGGGGAACCCAGCATTTT. This sequence encodes CASSLVGGTQHF.

This chain links TRBV27 with TRBJ1-2; weak D call: TRBD1 (6 bases). CDR1 and CDR2 (germline): MNHEY, SMNVEV (reference sequence). Trimming shortened V by 5 bases and J by 4 bases, and 11 bases separated the two germline ends. The CDR3 has 13 amino acids. In DNA, the CDR3 is TGTGCCAGCAGTCATAGGGGGATCTATGGCTACACCTTC. The encoded protein is CASSHRGIYGYTF.

The chain links TRBV10-3 to TRBJ1-4; D unclear. The V end was cut by 3 bases, the J end by 5 bases, with 10 bases between. CDR3 size: 14 residues. Germline values: CDR1 ENHRY, CDR2 SYGVKD. The CDR3, as DNA: TGTGCCATCAGTGAAGTAACAGTCAATGAAAAACTGTTTTTT. Its protein is CAISEVTVNEKLFF.

Here the CDR3 DNA reads TGTGCCAGCTCACCACGGACAGGGCCCACCGGGGAGCTGTTTTTT. Translation gives CASSPRTGPTGELFF. The J gene is TRBJ2-2, the V gene TRBV18, with 8 bases identical to TRBD1. The V and J ends lost 1 base and 4 bases, in that order; junction bases with no gene match: 2. The CDR3 extends over 15 amino acids. Germline V gene sequence: CDR1 KGHSH, CDR2 LQKENI.

The chain joins TRBV5-1 to TRBJ1-2; possibly TRBD1 for D (5 bases). The germline gives CDR1 SGHRS, CDR2 YFSETQ. V lost 5 bases to trimming and J lost 2 bases, with 10 bases between them. The CDR3 is 13 residues long. CDR3: CASRRGRNYGYTF. For the CDR3, the DNA is TGCGCCAGCAGGCGGGGACGGAACTATGGCTACACCTTC.

The gene calls are TRBV5-1 and TRBJ2-7; D not resolved. From germline, CDR1 is SGHRS and CDR2 YFSETQ. V was trimmed by 1 base and J by 6 bases, leaving 11 bases between them. This CDR3 comprises 13 residues. CDR3 in DNA: TGCGCCAGCAGCTTGCCGGAGCCGGTCGAGCAGTACTTC. Its translation: CASSLPEPVEQYF. Using reference TRBV5-1 and TRBJ2-7 for the parts outside the CDR3, the full variable domain is KAGVTQTPRYLIKTRGQQVTLSCSPISGHRSVSWYQQTPGQGLQFLFEYFSETQRNKGNFPGRFSGRQFSNSRSEMNVSTLELGDSALYLCASSLPEPVEQYFGPGTRLTVT.

This clone was detected only a few times. The chain employs TRBV30 and TRBJ2-3; 7 bases agree with TRBD2. The CDR3 contains 14 residues. The V gene end was trimmed by 2 bases and the J gene end by 0 bases; junction bases not matched to a gene: 2. In germline, CDR1 is GTSNPN, CDR2 SVGIG (reference sequence). CDR3 nucleotides: TGTGCCTGGAGTAGACTAGCTAGCACAGATACGCAGTATTTT. Amino acids: CAWSRLASTDTQYF.

This clone was seen a handful of times. The chain employs TRBV5-4 and TRBJ1-2; D unclear. The CDR3 covers 9 residues. Germline values: CDR1 SGHNT, CDR2 YYREEE (reference sequence). V shed 3 bases and J shed 6 bases, with 0 bases lying between them. CDR3 sequence reads: CASSYGYTF. The CDR3 DNA reads TGTGCCAGCAGCTATGGCTACACCTTC.

The CDR3 nucleotides are TGTGCCAGCAGCAAACTAGCTAGTTACGAGCAGTACTTC. Amino acids: CASSKLASYEQYF. V is TRBV28 and J is TRBJ2-7, with D maybe TRBD2 (6 bases). V shed 6 bases and J shed 4 bases, with 13 bases lying between them. There are 13 residues in the CDR3. CDR1 and CDR2 (germline): MDHEN, SYDVKM.

The chain has TRBV9 and TRBJ2-7; 13 nucleotides line up with TRBD2. The CDR3 has 17 residues. Trimming at V came to 0 bases and at J to 0 bases, leaving 3 bases not matched to a gene. From germline, CDR1 is SGDLS and CDR2 YYNGEE. The CDR3 DNA sequence: TGTGCCAGCAGCGTAGGGGGACTAGCGGGAAACTCCTACGAGCAGTACTTC. Translated, it gives CASSVGGLAGNSYEQYF.

DNA for the CDR3: TGCGCCAGCAGCCCGGCCGGGACAGGGAGTAATGAGCAGTTCTTC. Protein product: CASSPAGTGSNEQFF. The chain is built from TRBV5-1 and TRBJ2-1, with TRBD1 matching 9 bases. CDR1 and CDR2 (germline): SGHRS, YFSETQ. With 4 bases clipped from V and 7 bases from J, the junction kept 9 bases outside the gene matches. The length of the CDR3 is 15 residues.

About this clone: A junction boundary mismatches the germline segment, possibly from a read error. The chain uses TRBV5-6 and TRBJ1-2; D is possibly TRBD1 (5 bases). Germline CDR1 SGHDT, CDR2 YYEEEE. The CDR3 runs to 13 residues. The CDR3 DNA reads as TGTGCCAGCAGATTGGGACGGTTCTATGGCTACACCTTC. Translating gives CASRLGRFYGYTF.

This clone turned up a few times. The gene calls are TRBV11-3 and TRBJ1-1; the D is unclear. CDR1 is SGHNT, CDR2 YENEEA, per germline. V lost 0 bases to trimming and J lost 7 bases, with 12 bases between them. The CDR3 totals 14 residues. This CDR3 is CASSLDHRLGEAFF. The CDR3 DNA reads as TGTGCCAGCAGCTTAGATCATAGGCTTGGTGAAGCTTTCTTT. Variable domain in full (rest from reference TRBV11-3 and TRBJ1-1): EAGVVQSPRYKIIEKKQPVAFWCNPISGHNTLYWYLQNLGQGPELLIRYENEEAVDDSQLPKDRFSAERLKGVDSTLKIQPAELGDSAVYLCASSLDHRLGEAFFGQGTRLTVV.

V usage is TRBV5-4 and J usage is TRBJ2-2; no reliable D call. In germline, CDR1 is SGHNT, CDR2 YYREEE (reference sequence). The CDR3 contains 14 residues. V was clipped by 0 bases and J by 0 bases, with 3 bases between them. This CDR3 reads CASSLATNTGELFF. In DNA, the CDR3 is TGTGCCAGCAGCTTGGCCACGAACACCGGGGAGCTGTTTTTT.